A selection of T cell receptor beta chains follows, all from one sample in a study of identical twins' blood T cells. One entry per CDR3 protein results from TCRdb running MiXCR on the 5' RACE reads. Of 350,000 to 400,000 distinct CDR3 sequences in the sample, about 28% are singletons; the top ten hold 6% to 7%. What was sequenced was PBMCs. The receptors derive from a woman aged 18 to 55 in good health. CDR3s include the opening cysteine and the closing phenylalanine or tryptophan. The order of the fields is clone size, D gene, V gene, J gene, CDR3 DNA, CDR3 protein. A D gene is named only where the DNA matches it firmly. The size of a clone is reported for some rows only, either as once, few or many, or as a class for expanded clones.

.,TRBD2,TRBV12-3/TRBV12-4,TRBJ2-5,TGTGCCAGCAGTTTAGAGACTAGCAGTCGGAAGACCCAGTACTTC,CASSLETSSRKTQYF
few,.,TRBV4-3,TRBJ1-1,TGCGCCAGCAGAGCGGACAGAATGAACACTGAGGCTTTCTTT,CASRADRMNTEAFF
.,TRBD1,TRBV2,TRBJ2-2,TGTGCCAGCAGTGATTGGACAGGGGGGACCGGGGAGCTGTTTTTT,CASSDWTGGTGELFF
.,.,TRBV29-1,TRBJ1-1,TGCAGCTCCGACAAAGCCACTGAAGCTTTCTTT,CSSDKATEAFF
.,.,TRBV29-1,TRBJ1-2,TGCAGCGTCGATTCTCGGGGAGACTACTACACCTTC,CSVDSRGDYYTF
few,.,TRBV3-1,TRBJ1-2,TGTGCCAGCAGCCACGATATTTATGGCTACACCTTC,CASSHDIYGYTF
few,TRBD2,TRBV20-1,TRBJ2-1,TGCAGTGCTAGAGACCCACTAGCGGGGCTCTACAATGAGCAGTTCTTC,CSARDPLAGLYNEQFF
few,TRBD1,TRBV19,TRBJ1-1,TGTGCCAGTAGTGGGGACAGGCTGAAAGGTGAAGCTTTCTTT,CASSGDRLKGEAFF
few,.,TRBV4-1,TRBJ2-2,TGCGCCAGCAGCCAAGATAAAGGGGCTTGGGAGCTGTTTTTT,CASSQDKGAWELFF
few,.,TRBV15,TRBJ2-1,TGTGCCACCAGCAGAGATGGAGGGAATGAGCAGTTCTTC,CATSRDGGNEQFF
few,TRBD2,TRBV18,TRBJ2-1,TGTGCCAGCTCGCTGACTAGCAGGGTAAATGAGCAGTTCTTC,CASSLTSRVNEQFF
few,.,TRBV5-6,TRBJ2-7,TGTGCCAGCAGCTCCGGGAATCTTTACGAGCAGTACTTC,CASSSGNLYEQYF
many,.,TRBV27,TRBJ1-1,TGTGCCAGCAGTCAAGCGGGAGACACTGAAGCTTTCTTT,CASSQAGDTEAFF
.,.,TRBV20-1,TRBJ2-1,TGCAGTGGCATCCCCGGGGGTAGCGTCTACAATGAGCAGTTCTTC,CSGIPGGSVYNEQFF
many,.,TRBV9,TRBJ1-1,TGTGCCAGCAGCGTAGGGACAGAGGGTCTTGGAGCTTTCTTT,CASSVGTEGLGAFF
.,.,TRBV5-1,TRBJ2-5,TGCGCCAGCAGCGTGGACGTCGGAGAGACCCAGTACTTC,CASSVDVGETQYF
few,.,TRBV9,TRBJ2-1,TGTGCCAGCAGCGCAGGGGTCGAGCAGTTCTTC,CASSAGVEQFF
.,TRBD1,TRBV2,TRBJ2-7,TGTGCCAGAATTGTAAGTCGGACAGGCTACGAGCAGTACTTC,CARIVSRTGYEQYF
.,.,TRBV5-1,TRBJ2-7,TGCGCCAGCAGTGAAGGAGGGGGGACCTACGAGCAGTACTTC,CASSEGGGTYEQYF
.,.,TRBV9,TRBJ1-1,TGTGCCAGCAGCGCCCAGGGGCCGAACACTGAAGCTTTCTTT,CASSAQGPNTEAFF
.,.,TRBV19,TRBJ1-5,TGTGCCAGTAGTGCCGGGGATCATAGCAATCAGCCCCAGCATTTT,CASSAGDHSNQPQHF
.,TRBD2,TRBV7-9,TRBJ2-7,TGTGCCAGCAGCTTAGACGCGGGAGTCACCCGTACAAAGTACTTC,CASSLDAGVTRTKYF
.,TRBD2,TRBV27,TRBJ2-1,TGTGCCATCCGGGGACTAGCGGACAATGAGCAGTTCTTC,CAIRGLADNEQFF
.,.,TRBV29-1,TRBJ2-3,TGCAGCGTTGGAGAGATGAGGAGGGCAGATACGCAGTATTTT,CSVGEMRRADTQYF
many,.,TRBV12-3/TRBV12-4,TRBJ2-5,TGTGCCAGCAGCTTGGGGGAGACCCAGTACTTC,CASSLGETQYF
.,.,TRBV7-2,TRBJ2-1,TGTGCCAGCAGCTATCTCCGGGACGAGCAGTTCTTC,CASSYLRDEQFF
few,TRBD1,TRBV7-8,TRBJ2-1,TGTGCCAGCAGCTTGGGCAGGGGGCTCCACAATGAGCAGTTCTTC,CASSLGRGLHNEQFF
few,.,TRBV27,TRBJ1-1,TGTGCCAGCAGTCTATTTAGTATGGGCACGGTCAAAGCTTTCTTT,CASSLFSMGTVKAFF
few,TRBD1,TRBV29-1,TRBJ2-1,TGCAGCGTTGGGGGGCCGGGACAGATTTCTGGTGAGCAGTTCTTC,CSVGGPGQISGEQFF
few,TRBD1,TRBV3-1,TRBJ2-3,TGTGCCAGCAGCCGGGGACAGTCAGATACGCAGTATTTT,CASSRGQSDTQYF
many,TRBD1,TRBV7-9,TRBJ1-2,TGTGCCAGCAGCCCGACCTTGACAGGGCAAGCCCTATATGGCTACACCTTC,CASSPTLTGQALYGYTF
few,.,TRBV4-3,TRBJ1-5,TGCGCCAGCAGCCAAGATCTGCAGGGCACTCAGCCCCAGCATTTT,CASSQDLQGTQPQHF
.,.,TRBV6-5,TRBJ2-2,TGTGCCAGCATTGCCGACAGCACCGGGGAGCTGTTTTTT,CASIADSTGELFF
few,TRBD2,TRBV5-1,TRBJ2-1,TGCGCCAGCAGCTTCCCTAGCGGGAAAAACAATGAGCAGTTCTTC,CASSFPSGKNNEQFF
.,.,TRBV2,TRBJ1-6,TGTGCCAGCAGTGAAATCACGGGGTCCAATTCACCCCTCCACTTT,CASSEITGSNSPLHF
.,.,TRBV2,TRBJ1-1,TGTGCCAGCATGCGACCACCAGGCCATGTGGGCACTGAAGCTTTCTTT,CASMRPPGHVGTEAFF
.,.,TRBV20-1,TRBJ1-1,TGCAGTGCTAGAAGGGCAGGAACGAACACTGAAGCTTTCTTT,CSARRAGTNTEAFF
.,.,TRBV5-1,TRBJ2-1,TGCGCCAGCACTCCCGGGACTGTCTACAATGAGCAGTTCTTC,CASTPGTVYNEQFF
few,.,TRBV20-1,TRBJ1-2,TGCAGTGCTAGTCTCCCGACAAACTATGGCTACACCTTC,CSASLPTNYGYTF
many,.,TRBV6-5,TRBJ1-2,TGTGCCAGCAGCCTGACAAGAGCCGACTATGGCTACACCTTC,CASSLTRADYGYTF
.,.,TRBV25-1,TRBJ1-1,TGTGCCAGCAGACTAGGACAGAGGAATACTGAAGCTTTCTTT,CASRLGQRNTEAFF
few,.,TRBV11-1,TRBJ1-3,TGTGCCAGCAGCTTTGGACTTGGAAACACCATATATTTT,CASSFGLGNTIYF
.,.,TRBV5-1,TRBJ2-2,TGCGCCAGCAGCTTGAACACTAACACCGGGGAGCTGTTTTTT,CASSLNTNTGELFF
few,.,TRBV20-1,TRBJ2-3,TGCAGTGCCCCCCTGGGGGATACGCAGTATTTT,CSAPLGDTQYF
few,.,TRBV20-1,TRBJ2-4,TGCAGTGTCGAGGGGGTTGGCAAAAACATTCAGTACTTC,CSVEGVGKNIQYF